The T cell receptor beta chain under discussion was sequenced for a study of blood T cell repertoires in COVID-19. At the level of the study: Samples came from the United States, Italy and Spain, spanning acute and convalescent COVID-19. PBMCs, B-cell-depleted T cells, or T cells were the source of the cDNA or gDNA that made up the material.

The method was immunoSEQ multiplex PCR; TCRdb's version includes in-frame clones alone and lacks a portion of them. This table has a few hundred thousand clones, 70% to 85% appearing once. The receptor was derived from a woman aged 40 to 50 who had recovered from COVID-19. The material sequenced was peripheral blood.

CDR3 DNA: TGTGCCAGCAGTTACTCGGGGGGGAATTACAATGAGCAGTTCTTC. Its protein product is CASSYSGGNYNEQFF. The chain couples TRBV6-5 to TRBJ2-1; 7 bases line up with TRBD2. The CDR3 covers 15 residues. Germline V gene sequence: CDR1 MNHEY, CDR2 SVGAGI. V lost 0 bases, J lost 4 bases, and 3 bases stayed unmatched.